The 10 T cell receptor beta chains given below trace back to one sample, sequenced in a study of control samples from healthy donors and cancer patients. The method was immunoSEQ multiplex PCR; TCRdb's version includes in-frame clones alone and lacks a portion of them. The profile shows roughly 100,000 clones, approximately 90% of them singletons. Sequencing was performed on blood. The receptors were gathered from a woman aged 18-30 years in good health.

This chain links TRBV27 with TRBJ1-2; 8 bases agree with TRBD1. J lost 2 bases, V lost 4 bases, and 3 bases had no gene match. Germline V gene lookup returns CDR1 MNHEY and CDR2 SMNVEV (reference sequence). This CDR3 comprises 14 residues. The CDR3 sequence is CASSYTGGNYGYTF. The CDR3 DNA sequence: TGTGCCAGCAGTTATACAGGGGGGAACTATGGCTACACCTTC.

The chain recombines TRBV7-8 with TRBJ1-1; D is perhaps TRBD1 (6 bases). The CDR3 covers 15 residues. Trimming shortened V by 5 bases and J by 4 bases, and 17 bases separated the two germline ends. Germline V CDR1 and CDR2: SGHVS, FQNEAQ. The CDR3 sequence: CASSHGWGLGTEAFF. CDR3 nucleotides: TGTGCCAGCAGCCACGGTTGGGGGCTGGGCACTGAAGCTTTCTTT.

This clone was observed a single time. This chain uses TRBV2 with TRBJ1-1, with D unresolved. The CDR3 consists of 13 residues. The V and J ends lost 4 bases and 1 base respectively, with 7 bases between them. CDR1 and CDR2 from the germline V gene are SNHLY and FYNNEI. The CDR3 sequence is CASSARGNTEAFF. The CDR3 DNA reads as TGTGCCAGCAGTGCCAGAGGGAACACTGAAGCTTTCTTT.

Only one count was recorded for this clone. The chain employs TRBV6-2 or TRBV6-3 and TRBJ1-1; D remains ambiguous. Germline V gene sequence: CDR1 MNHEY, CDR2 SVGEGT. Trimming pared 8 bases from V and 0 bases from J, leaving 7 bases between. There are 12 residues in the CDR3. The CDR3 region is CASRSVNTEAFF. The CDR3 coding sequence is TGTGCCAGCCGTTCCGTGAACACTGAAGCTTTCTTT.

The chain uses TRBV29-1 and TRBJ2-2, with a tentative D call TRBD2 (6 bases). This CDR3 is 11 amino acids long. In germline, CDR1 is SQVTM, CDR2 ANQGSEA. The CDR3 loop is CSGGFTGELFF. CDR3 coding DNA: TGCAGTGGGGGGTTCACCGGGGAGCTGTTTTTT.

This chain uses TRBV4-3 with TRBJ2-1; either TRBD1 or TRBD2 may supply D (5 bases each). Per the germline V gene, CDR1 is LGHNA and CDR2 is YSLEER. CDR3 length equals 17 residues. V lost 4 bases to trimming and J lost 9 bases, with 25 bases between them. The CDR3 DNA follows: TGCGCCAGCAGCCTAGGGGAGCCTAGCCGCTACCGGCTTGAGCAGTTCTTC. This gives the protein CASSLGEPSRYRLEQFF.

The CDR3 region has the DNA TGCGCCAGCAGCCCGCTATCGGACTTCTACAATGAGCAGTTCTTC. It is translated as CASSPLSDFYNEQFF. The chain is built from TRBV5-1 and TRBJ2-1, with D maybe TRBD2 (5 bases). Per the germline V gene, CDR1 is SGHRS and CDR2 is YFSETQ. V was trimmed by 4 bases and J by 3 bases, leaving 14 bases between them. The CDR3 has 15 amino acids. The full variable domain, with the rest looked up from reference TRBV5-1 and TRBJ2-1, is KAGVTQTPRYLIKTRGQQVTLSCSPISGHRSVSWYQQTPGQGLQFLFEYFSETQRNKGNFPGRFSGRQFSNSRSEMNVSTLELGDSALYLCASSPLSDFYNEQFFGPGTRLTVL.

This clone has a handful of counts. Written as DNA, the CDR3 is TGCGCCAGCAGCTTGGGCAGGGATCAGCCCCAGCATTTT. The encoded protein is CASSLGRDQPQHF. The chain uses TRBV5-1 and TRBJ1-5; a possible D gene is TRBD1 (5 bases). Germline V gene data show CDR1 as SGHRS and CDR2 as YFSETQ. This CDR3 is 13 amino acids long. V shed 0 bases and J shed 5 bases, with 6 bases lying between them.

This clone turned up a few times. The rearrangement joins TRBV28 to TRBJ1-1; D uncertain. There are 14 residues in the CDR3. CDR1 is MDHEN, CDR2 SYDVKM, per germline. Trimming stripped 3 bases from V and 5 bases from J, with 13 bases between. The CDR3 reads CASSFWRSGTEAFF. CDR3 coding DNA: TGTGCCAGCAGTTTTTGGAGGAGCGGGACTGAAGCTTTCTTT. Using reference TRBV28 and TRBJ1-1 for the parts outside the CDR3, the full variable domain is DVKVTQSSRYLVKRTGEKVFLECVQDMDHENMFWYRQDPGLGLRLIYFSYDVKMKEKGDIPEGYSVSREKKERFSLILESASTNQTSMYLCASSFWRSGTEAFFGQGTRLTVV.

This chain connects TRBV19 to TRBJ1-5, with D tentatively TRBD1 (6 bases). Germline V gives CDR1 LNHDA, CDR2 SQIVND (reference sequence). The CDR3 runs 15 residues. V was shortened by 1 base and J by 7 bases, with 14 bases between the two germline ends. The CDR3 nucleotides are TGTGCCAGTAGTATAGGTCGGGGGCTGGGACAGCCCCAGCATTTT. Translation gives CASSIGRGLGQPQHF.